This T cell receptor (beta chain) was sequenced during a study of blood T cell repertoires in COVID-19. This CDR3 is built from 15 residues. Germline-derived CDR1 and CDR2 are MNHEY and SVGEGT. The junction had 5 bases not matched to a gene; V was cut back by 3 bases and J by 7 bases. Assay: immunoSEQ multiplex PCR; the TCRdb copy retains only in-frame clones and omits some. Of more than 300,000 clones listed, around 90% are singletons. The V and J genes are TRBV6-2 or TRBV6-3 and TRBJ2-1; TRBD2 aligns across 11 bases. Source material: peripheral blood. This receptor was identified in a woman in her thirties or forties with COVID-19, enrolled during active disease. CDR3 bases: TGTGCCAGCAGTTATCGGACTAGCGGGCTTAATGAGCAGTTCTTC. It encodes CASSYRTSGLNEQFF.